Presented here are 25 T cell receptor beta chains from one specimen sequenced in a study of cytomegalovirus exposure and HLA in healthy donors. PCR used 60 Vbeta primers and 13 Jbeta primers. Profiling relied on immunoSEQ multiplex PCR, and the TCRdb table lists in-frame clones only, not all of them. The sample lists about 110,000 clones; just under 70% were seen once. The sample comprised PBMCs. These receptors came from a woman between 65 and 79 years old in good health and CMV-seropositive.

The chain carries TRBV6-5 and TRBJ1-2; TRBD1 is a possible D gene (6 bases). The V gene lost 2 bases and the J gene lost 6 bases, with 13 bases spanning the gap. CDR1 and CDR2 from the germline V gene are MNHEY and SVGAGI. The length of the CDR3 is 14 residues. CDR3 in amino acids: CASSYNEGVNGYTF. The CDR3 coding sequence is TGTGCCAGCAGTTACAACGAGGGGGTTAATGGCTACACCTTC.

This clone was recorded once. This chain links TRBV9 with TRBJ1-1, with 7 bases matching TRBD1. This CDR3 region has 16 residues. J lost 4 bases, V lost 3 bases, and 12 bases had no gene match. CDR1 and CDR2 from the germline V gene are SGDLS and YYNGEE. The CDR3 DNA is TGTGCCAGCAGCGATCGACAGGGCATGGGAGTCACTGAAGCTTTCTTT. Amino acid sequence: CASSDRQGMGVTEAFF.

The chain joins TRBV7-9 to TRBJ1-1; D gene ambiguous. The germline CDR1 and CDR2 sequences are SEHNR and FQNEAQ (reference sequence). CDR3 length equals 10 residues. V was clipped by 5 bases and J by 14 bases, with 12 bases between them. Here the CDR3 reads CASSGEEEFF. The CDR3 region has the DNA TGTGCCAGCAGCGGCGAGGAGGAGTTCTTT.

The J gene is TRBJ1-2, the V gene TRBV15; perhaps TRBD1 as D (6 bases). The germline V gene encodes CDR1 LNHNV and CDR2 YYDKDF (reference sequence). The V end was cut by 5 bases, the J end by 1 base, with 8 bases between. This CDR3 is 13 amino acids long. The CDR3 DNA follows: TGTGCCACCAGCTTACAGGGTAACTATGGCTACACCTTC. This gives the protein CATSLQGNYGYTF.

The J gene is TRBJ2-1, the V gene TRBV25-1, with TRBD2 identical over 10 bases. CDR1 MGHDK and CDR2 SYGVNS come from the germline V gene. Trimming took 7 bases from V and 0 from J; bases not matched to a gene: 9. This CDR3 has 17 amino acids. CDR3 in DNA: TGTGCCAGCAATCCGACTAGCGGGCTGAGCTCCTACAATGAGCAGTTCTTC. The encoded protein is CASNPTSGLSSYNEQFF.

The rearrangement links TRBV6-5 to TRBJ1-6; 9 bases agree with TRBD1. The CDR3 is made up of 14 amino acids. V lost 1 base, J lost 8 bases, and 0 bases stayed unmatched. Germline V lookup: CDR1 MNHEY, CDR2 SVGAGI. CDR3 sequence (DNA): TGTGCCAGCAGTTACTGGACAGGGGATTCACCCCTCCACTTT. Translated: CASSYWTGDSPLHF.

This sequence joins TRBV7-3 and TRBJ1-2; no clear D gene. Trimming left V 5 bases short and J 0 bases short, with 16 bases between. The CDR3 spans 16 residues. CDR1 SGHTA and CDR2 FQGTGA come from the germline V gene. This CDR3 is CASSDASVIANYGYTF. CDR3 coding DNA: TGTGCCAGCAGCGATGCCTCGGTCATTGCTAACTATGGCTACACCTTC.

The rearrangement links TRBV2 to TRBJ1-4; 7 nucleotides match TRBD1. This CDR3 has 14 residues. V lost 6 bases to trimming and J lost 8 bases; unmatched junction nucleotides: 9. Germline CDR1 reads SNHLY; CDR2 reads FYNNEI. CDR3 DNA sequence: TGTGCCAGCAGGGACCTCACAGGGGTAGAAAAACTGTTTTTT. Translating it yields CASRDLTGVEKLFF.

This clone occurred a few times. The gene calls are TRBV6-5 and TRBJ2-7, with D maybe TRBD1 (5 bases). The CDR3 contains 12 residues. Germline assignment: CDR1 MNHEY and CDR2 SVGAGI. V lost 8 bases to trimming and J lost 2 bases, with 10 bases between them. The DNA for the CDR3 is TGTGCCAGCTTCCGACAGACCTACGAGCAGTACTTC. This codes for CASFRQTYEQYF.

As DNA, the CDR3 is TGTGCCAGCAGTGATGACAGGGTTTATGGCTACACCTTC. As protein: CASSDDRVYGYTF. The genes are TRBV2 and TRBJ1-2, with TRBD1 identical over 7 bases. Germline V CDR1 and CDR2: SNHLY, FYNNEI. The CDR3 length is 13 residues. The V segment lost 3 bases and the J segment 5 bases; nucleotides outside the gene matches: 3.

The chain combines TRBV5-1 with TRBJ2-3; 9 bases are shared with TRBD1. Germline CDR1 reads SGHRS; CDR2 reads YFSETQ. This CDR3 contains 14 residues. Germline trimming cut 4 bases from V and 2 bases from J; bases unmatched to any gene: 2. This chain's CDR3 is CASSRTGATDTQYF. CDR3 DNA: TGCGCCAGCAGCCGGACAGGGGCCACAGATACGCAGTATTTT.

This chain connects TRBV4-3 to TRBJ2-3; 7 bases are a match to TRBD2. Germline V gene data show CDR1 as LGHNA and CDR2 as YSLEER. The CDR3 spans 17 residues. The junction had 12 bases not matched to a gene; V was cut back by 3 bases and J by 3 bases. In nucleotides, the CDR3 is TGCGCCAGCAGCCAGGGGCCCGGACTAGGTAGGACAGATACGCAGTATTTT. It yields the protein CASSQGPGLGRTDTQYF.

DNA for the CDR3: TGTGCCAGCTCACCCGGGGTGGGCATGAACACTGAAGCTTTCTTT. Amino acids: CASSPGVGMNTEAFF. This chain links TRBV18 with TRBJ1-1, with D hard to call. The germline gives CDR1 KGHSH, CDR2 LQKENI. The CDR3 is made up of 15 amino acids. Trimming left V 3 bases short and J 0 bases short, with 11 bases between.

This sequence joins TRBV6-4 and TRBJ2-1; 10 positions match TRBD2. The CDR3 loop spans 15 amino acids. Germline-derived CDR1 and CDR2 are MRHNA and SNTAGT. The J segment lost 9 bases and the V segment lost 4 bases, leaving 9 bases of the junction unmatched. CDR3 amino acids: CASSAEAGGPGEQFF. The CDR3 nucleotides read TGTGCCAGCAGTGCAGAAGCGGGGGGGCCCGGTGAGCAGTTCTTC.

The CDR3, as DNA: TGTGCCAGCAGCTCTAGCGGCGGGGGCGAGCAGTTCTTC. Protein product: CASSSSGGGEQFF. V usage is TRBV7-9 and J usage is TRBJ2-1, with a possible D match to TRBD2 (7 bases). Trimming pared 4 bases from V and 10 bases from J, leaving 14 bases between. Germline loops: CDR1 SEHNR, CDR2 FQNEAQ (reference sequence). This CDR3 has 13 amino acids.

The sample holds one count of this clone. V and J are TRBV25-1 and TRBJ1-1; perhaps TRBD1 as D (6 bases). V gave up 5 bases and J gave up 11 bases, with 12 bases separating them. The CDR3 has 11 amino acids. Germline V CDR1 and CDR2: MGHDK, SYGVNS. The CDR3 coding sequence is TGTGCCAGCAGTCTCACAGGGTGGGCTTTCTTT. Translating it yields CASSLTGWAFF.

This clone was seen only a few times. The CDR3 sequence: CASSKGQGGRQAFF. The CDR3 nucleotides read TGTGCCAGCAGTAAGGGACAGGGGGGTCGACAAGCTTTCTTT. The rearrangement links TRBV6-5 to TRBJ1-1; 11 positions agree with TRBD1. The CDR3 is 14 amino acids. CDR1 and CDR2 (germline): MNHEY, SVGAGI. V dropped 5 bases and J dropped 9; count of bases not matched to a gene: 8.

Here the CDR3 DNA reads TGTGCCAGCAGTGTAGGCCTACCGGGGGAAAAACTGTTTTTT. The encoded protein is CASSVGLPGEKLFF. V is TRBV2 and J is TRBJ1-4; D call uncertain. The V end was cut by 4 bases, the J end by 8 bases, with 14 bases between. Germline lookup yields CDR1 SNHLY and CDR2 FYNNEI. This CDR3 has 14 amino acids.

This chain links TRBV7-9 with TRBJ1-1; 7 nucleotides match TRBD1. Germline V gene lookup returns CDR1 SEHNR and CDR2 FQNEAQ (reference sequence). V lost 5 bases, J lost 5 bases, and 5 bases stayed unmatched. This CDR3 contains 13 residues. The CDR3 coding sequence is TGTGCCAGCAGCCTCGACAGGGCGACTGAAGCTTTCTTT. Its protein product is CASSLDRATEAFF. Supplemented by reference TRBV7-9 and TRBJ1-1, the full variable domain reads DTGVSQNPRHKITKRGQNVTFRCDPISEHNRLYWYRQTLGQGPEFLTYFQNEAQLEKSRLLSDRFSAERPKGSFSTLEIQRTEQGDSAMYLCASSLDRATEAFFGQGTRLTVV.

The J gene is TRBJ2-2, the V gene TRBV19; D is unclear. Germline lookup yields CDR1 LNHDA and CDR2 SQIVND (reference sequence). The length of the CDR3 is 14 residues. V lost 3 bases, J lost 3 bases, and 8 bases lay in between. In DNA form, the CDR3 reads TGTGCCAGTAGTATCCGAGAGGACACCGGGGAGCTGTTTTTT. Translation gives CASSIREDTGELFF.

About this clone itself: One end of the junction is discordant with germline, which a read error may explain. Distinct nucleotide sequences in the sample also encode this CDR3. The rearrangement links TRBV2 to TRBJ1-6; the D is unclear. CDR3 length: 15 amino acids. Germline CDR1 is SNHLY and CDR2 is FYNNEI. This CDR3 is CASSVSGMANSPLHF. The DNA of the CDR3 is TGCGCCAGCAGTGTTTCGGGGATGGCTAATTCACCCCTCCACTTT. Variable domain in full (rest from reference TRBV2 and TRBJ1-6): EPEVTQTPSHQVTQMGQEVILRCVPISNHLYFYWYRQILGQKVEFLVSFYNNEISEKSEIFDDQFSVERPDGSNFTLKIRSTKLEDSAMYFCASSVSGMANSPLHFGNGTRLTVT.

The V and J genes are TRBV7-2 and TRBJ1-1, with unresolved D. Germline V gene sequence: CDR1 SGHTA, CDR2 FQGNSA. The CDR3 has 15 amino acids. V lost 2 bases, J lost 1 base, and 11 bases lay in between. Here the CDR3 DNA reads TGTGCCAGCAGCTTAATCTCGGTCAAGAACACTGAAGCTTTCTTT. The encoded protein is CASSLISVKNTEAFF. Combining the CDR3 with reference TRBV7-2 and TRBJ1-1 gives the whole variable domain GAGVSQSPSNKVTEKGKDVELRCDPISGHTALYWYRQSLGQGLEFLIYFQGNSAPDKSGLPSDRFSAERTGGSVSTLTIQRTQQEDSAVYLCASSLISVKNTEAFFGQGTRLTVV.

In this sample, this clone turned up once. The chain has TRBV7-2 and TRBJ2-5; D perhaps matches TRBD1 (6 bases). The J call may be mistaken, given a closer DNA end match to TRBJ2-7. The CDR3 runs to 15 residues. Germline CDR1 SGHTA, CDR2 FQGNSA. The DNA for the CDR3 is TGTGCCAGCAGCTCGAGGGGGACGGCCCCTTACGAGCAGTACTTC. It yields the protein CASSSRGTAPYEQYF.

The CDR3 protein is CASSPGGGAGEQYF. The CDR3 DNA is TGCGCCAGCAGCCCAGGAGGGGGGGCTGGCGAGCAGTACTTC. The rearrangement joins TRBV4-1 to TRBJ2-7, with a tentative D call TRBD2 (7 bases). The CDR3 is made up of 14 amino acids. The germline V gene has CDR1 MGHRA and CDR2 YSYEKL. The V and J ends lost 4 bases and 6 bases respectively, with 16 bases between them.

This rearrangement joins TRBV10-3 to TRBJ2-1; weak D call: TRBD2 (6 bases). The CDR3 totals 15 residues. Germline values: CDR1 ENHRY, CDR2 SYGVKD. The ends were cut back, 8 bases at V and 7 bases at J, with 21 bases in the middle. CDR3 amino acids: CAIGGGTSGGNEQFF. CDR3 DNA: TGTGCCATCGGGGGTGGAACTAGTGGGGGGAATGAGCAGTTCTTC.